This entry is about one T cell receptor beta chain. Its antigen is unknown. At one end, the junction sequence differs from germline, possibly due to a read error. CDR1 is DFQATT, CDR2 SNEGSKA, per germline (reference sequence). The CDR3 runs to 16 residues. The study recruited healthy Caucasian donors from Russia who were aged about 6 to 95. A second PCR of roughly 7 to 11 cycles used a sample-barcoded 5' primer and a J-beta primer mix. Researchers report that a template-switch adaptor with 12 random nucleotides tagged each cDNA molecule. TCRdb re-called the 5' RACE reads through MiXCR, storing one row per CDR3 protein. The sample includes around 1.7 million distinct CDR3 sequences, 28% of them seen just once. The sample originates from a study of blood T cells in healthy people across ages. Findings of the study overall: Donor CMV status, an unknown factor, possibly confounded changes in expanded clonotypes. Across the age range, TCR beta diversity per million T cells fell in a roughly linear way.

The V gene is TRBV20-1, the J gene TRBJ2-6, with a possible D match to TRBD1 (5 bases). Material: blood. This sequence originates from a woman aged 25-40 years in good health. Here the CDR3 DNA reads TGCAGTGCTAGAGAGAATCAGGGTTCTGGGGCCAACTTCCTGACTTTC. It specifies CSARENQGSGANFLTF.